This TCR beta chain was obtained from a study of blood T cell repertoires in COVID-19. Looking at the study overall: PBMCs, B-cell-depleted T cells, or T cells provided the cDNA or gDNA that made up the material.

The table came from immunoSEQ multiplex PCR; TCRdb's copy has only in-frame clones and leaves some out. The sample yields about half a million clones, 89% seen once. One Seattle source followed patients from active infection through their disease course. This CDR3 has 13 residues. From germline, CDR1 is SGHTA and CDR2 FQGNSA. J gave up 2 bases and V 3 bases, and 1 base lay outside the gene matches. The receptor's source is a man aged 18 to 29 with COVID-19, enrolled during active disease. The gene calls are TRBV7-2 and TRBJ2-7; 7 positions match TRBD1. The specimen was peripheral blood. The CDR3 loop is CASSFGQAYEQYF. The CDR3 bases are TGTGCCAGCAGCTTCGGACAGGCCTACGAGCAGTACTTC.